This T cell receptor (beta chain) was obtained from a study of blood T cell repertoires in COVID-19. At the level of the study: The cDNA or gDNA used as material had been derived from T cells, B-cell-depleted T cells, or PBMCs.

In the authors' workflow: Estimation of nucleated cell counts relied on the amplification of reference gene primers. This table comes from immunoSEQ multiplex PCR, and its TCRdb copy is limited to in-frame clones, with some not included. The V and J calls and clone size were taken over from that table, and D and trimming were inferred from the DNA. Found here are around 320,000 clones, 90% of them singletons; the top ten hold 3.5% to 4.5%. Germline V gene sequence: CDR1 PRHDT, CDR2 FYEKMQ (reference sequence). J was trimmed by 7 bases and V by 7 bases; bases with no gene match: 11. CDR3 length equals 15 residues. Those enrolled, adults aged 18 to 89 years, came from 24 US areas.

Sequenced input: PBMCs or T cells enriched from blood (not recorded which). The V call is TRBV13, the J call TRBJ2-1; 9 positions agree with TRBD1. This TCR came from a woman aged 18-29 years with acute COVID-19. The CDR3 here is CASTYGTGWENEQFF. In DNA, the CDR3 is TGTGCCAGCACCTACGGGACAGGGTGGGAGAATGAGCAGTTCTTC.